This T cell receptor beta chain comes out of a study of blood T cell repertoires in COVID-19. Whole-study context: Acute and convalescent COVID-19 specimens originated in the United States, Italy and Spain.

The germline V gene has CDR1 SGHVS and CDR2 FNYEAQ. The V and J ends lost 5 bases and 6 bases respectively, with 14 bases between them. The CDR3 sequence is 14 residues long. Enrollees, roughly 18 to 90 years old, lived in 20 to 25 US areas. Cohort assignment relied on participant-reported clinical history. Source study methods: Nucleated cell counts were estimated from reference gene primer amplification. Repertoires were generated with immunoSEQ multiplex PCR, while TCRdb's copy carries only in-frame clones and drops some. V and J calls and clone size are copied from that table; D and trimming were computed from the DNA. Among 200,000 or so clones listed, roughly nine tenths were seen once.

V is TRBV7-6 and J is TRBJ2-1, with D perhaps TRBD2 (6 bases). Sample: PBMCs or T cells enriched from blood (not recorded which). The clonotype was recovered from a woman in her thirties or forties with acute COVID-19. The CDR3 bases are TGTGCCAGCAGCCCAGGTGACGGGGGCAATGAGCAGTTCTTC. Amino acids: CASSPGDGGNEQFF.